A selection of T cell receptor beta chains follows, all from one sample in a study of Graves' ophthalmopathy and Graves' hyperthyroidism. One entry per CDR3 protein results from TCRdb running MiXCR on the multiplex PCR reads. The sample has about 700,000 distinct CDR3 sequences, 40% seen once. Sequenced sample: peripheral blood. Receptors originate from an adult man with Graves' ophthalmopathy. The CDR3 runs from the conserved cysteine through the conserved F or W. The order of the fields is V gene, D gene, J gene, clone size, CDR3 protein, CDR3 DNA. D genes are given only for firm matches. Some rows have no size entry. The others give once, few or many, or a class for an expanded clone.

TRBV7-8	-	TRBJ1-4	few	CASSFGVLSKKLFF	TGTGCCAGCAGCTTCGGGGTGCTTTCGAAAAAACTGTTTTTT
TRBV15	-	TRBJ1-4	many	CATSRAPNEKLFF	TGTGCCACCTCACGGGCTCCCAATGAAAAACTGTTTTTT
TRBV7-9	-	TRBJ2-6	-	CASSKGGANVLTF	TGTGCCAGCAGCAAAGGGGGTGCCAACGTCCTGACTTTC
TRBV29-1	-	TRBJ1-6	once	CSRDGGHNSPLHF	TGCAGCAGAGATGGAGGGCACAATTCACCCCTCCACTTT
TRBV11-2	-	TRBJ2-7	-	CASSRTDPRQYF	TGTGCCAGCAGCAGGACGGATCCTCGGCAGTACTTC
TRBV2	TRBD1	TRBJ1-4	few	CASSGYGTGESEKLFF	TGTGCCAGCAGCGGGTATGGGACAGGGGAAAGCGAAAAACTGTTTTTT
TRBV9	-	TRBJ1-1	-	CASTPVGGFTEAFF	TGTGCCAGCACCCCAGTGGGGGGTTTCACTGAAGCTTTCTTT
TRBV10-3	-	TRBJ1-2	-	CASSVRAGLIGGYTF	TGTGCCAGCAGTGTGAGGGCAGGGTTGATAGGAGGCTACACCTTC
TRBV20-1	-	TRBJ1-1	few	CSASGRGNTEAFF	TGCAGTGCTAGTGGCAGGGGCAACACTGAAGCTTTCTTT
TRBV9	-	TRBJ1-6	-	CASSPRGASSSPLHF	TGTGCCAGCAGCCCCCGGGGCGCCTCGTCTTCACCCCTCCACTTT
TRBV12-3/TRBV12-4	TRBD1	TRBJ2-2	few	CASSSRQGIGELFF	TGTGCCAGCAGTTCCAGACAGGGGATCGGGGAGCTGTTTTTT
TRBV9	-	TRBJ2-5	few	CASSVGVGIPGRETQYF	TGTGCCAGCAGCGTAGGGGTAGGAATCCCAGGAAGAGAGACCCAGTACTTC
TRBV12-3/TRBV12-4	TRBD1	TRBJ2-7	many	CASSPGQGMSYEQYF	TGTGCCAGCAGTCCGGGACAGGGTATGTCCTACGAGCAGTACTTC
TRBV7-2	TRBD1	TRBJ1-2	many	CASSVQGPGGYTF	TGTGCCAGCAGCGTACAGGGGCCAGGGGGCTACACCTTC
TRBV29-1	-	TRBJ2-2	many	CSVVLDTGELFF	TGCAGCGTTGTGTTGGACACCGGGGAGCTGTTTTTT
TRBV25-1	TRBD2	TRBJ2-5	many	CASSATSGGNKETQYF	TGTGCCAGCAGTGCAACTAGCGGGGGGAACAAAGAGACCCAGTACTTC
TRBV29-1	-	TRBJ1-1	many	CSGGTGTWAEAFF	TGCAGCGGGGGGACCGGGACTTGGGCTGAAGCTTTCTTT
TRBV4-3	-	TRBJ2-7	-	CASSQEPDSSYEQYF	TGCGCCAGCAGCCAAGAACCGGATAGTTCCTACGAGCAGTACTTC
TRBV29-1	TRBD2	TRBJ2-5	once	CSVGPTSGRVETQYF	TGCAGCGTCGGCCCAACTAGCGGGAGGGTAGAGACCCAGTACTTC
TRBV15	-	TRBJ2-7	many	CATSRDLLSYEQYF	TGTGCCACCAGCAGAGATCTCCTCTCCTACGAGCAGTACTTC
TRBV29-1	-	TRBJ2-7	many	CSVPGAGGSLYEQYF	TGCAGCGTTCCCGGGGCAGGTGGTAGTTTGTACGAGCAGTACTTC
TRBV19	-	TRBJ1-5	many	CASSIRNQPQHF	TGTGCCAGTAGTATTCGCAATCAGCCCCAGCATTTT
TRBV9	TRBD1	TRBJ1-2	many	CASTSGGGIHGYTF	TGTGCCAGCACCTCCGGAGGGGGCATCCATGGCTACACCTTC
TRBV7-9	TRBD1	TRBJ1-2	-	CASSSGQGEGYGYTF	TGTGCCAGCAGCTCAGGACAGGGAGAGGGCTATGGCTACACCTTC
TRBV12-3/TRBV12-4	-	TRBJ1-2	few	CASRYRVSYGYTF	TGTGCCAGCAGATACAGGGTTTCGTATGGCTACACCTTC
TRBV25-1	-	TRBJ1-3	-	CASSESEGRSGNTIYF	TGTGCCAGCAGTGAATCTGAGGGGAGGTCCGGAAACACCATATATTTT
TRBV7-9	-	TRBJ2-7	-	CASSQGLGHSYEQYF	TGCGCCAGCAGCCAAGGTCTCGGGCACTCCTACGAGCAGTACTTC